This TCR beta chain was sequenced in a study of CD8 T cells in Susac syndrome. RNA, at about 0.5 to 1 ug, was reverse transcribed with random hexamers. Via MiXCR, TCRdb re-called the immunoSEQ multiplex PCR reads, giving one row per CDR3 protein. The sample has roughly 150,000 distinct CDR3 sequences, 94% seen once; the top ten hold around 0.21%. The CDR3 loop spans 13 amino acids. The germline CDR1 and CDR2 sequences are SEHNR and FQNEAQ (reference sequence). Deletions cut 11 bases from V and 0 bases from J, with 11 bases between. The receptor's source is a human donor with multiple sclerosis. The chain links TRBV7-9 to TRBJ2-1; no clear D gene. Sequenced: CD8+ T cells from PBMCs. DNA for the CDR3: TGTGCCGCAGCAGTCAGCTCCTACAATGAGCAGTTCTTC. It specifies CAAAVSSYNEQFF.